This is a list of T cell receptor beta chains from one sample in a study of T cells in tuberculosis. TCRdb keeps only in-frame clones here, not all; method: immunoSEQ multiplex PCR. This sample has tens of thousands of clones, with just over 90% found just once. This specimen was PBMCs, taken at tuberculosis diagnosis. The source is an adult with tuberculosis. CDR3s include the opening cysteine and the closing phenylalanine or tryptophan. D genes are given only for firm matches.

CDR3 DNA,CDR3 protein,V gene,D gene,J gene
TGTGCCTGGAGTCGGGCGGGACAGGGGTACTATATGAACACTGAAGCTTTCTTT,CAWSRAGQGYYMNTEAFF,TRBV30,TRBD1,TRBJ1-1
TGTGCCAGCAGCTTGGGGGACAGACCCACGACTAATGAAAAACTGTTTTTT,CASSLGDRPTTNEKLFF,TRBV13,TRBD1,TRBJ1-4
TGCGCCAGCAGCCCGGGGGGGTTTTATCAGCCCCAGCATTTT,CASSPGGFYQPQHF,TRBV10-2,-,TRBJ1-5
TGTGCCAGCTCGGGACTAGCGGGGCGCACAGATACGCAGTATTTT,CASSGLAGRTDTQYF,TRBV18,TRBD2,TRBJ2-3
TGTGCCAGTAGTACGTCAGGGGGCTGGGAACTGTTTTTT,CASSTSGGWELFF,TRBV19,TRBD1,TRBJ1-4
TGTGCCAGCAGTTTGGACAGGGAAGGTCAGCCCCAGCATTTT,CASSLDREGQPQHF,TRBV28,TRBD1,TRBJ1-5
TGTGCCAGCAACCTAGGGGGGGCACAGAAAGCTTTCTTT,CASNLGGAQKAFF,TRBV2,-,TRBJ1-1
TGTGCCTGGACCATACAGGGAATGTCCACTGAAGCTTTCTTT,CAWTIQGMSTEAFF,TRBV30,-,TRBJ1-1
TGTGCCAGCAGCCTGGTCCCCGAGGTGGGCACTGAAGCTTTCTTT,CASSLVPEVGTEAFF,TRBV13,-,TRBJ1-1
TGTGCCAGCCTTTCCTCACAGGGTAGGGGGAACACCGGGGAGCTGTTTTTT,CASLSSQGRGNTGELFF,TRBV2,-,TRBJ2-2
TGTGCCAGCAGCTTGGGCCTAGCGGGGGGTACCTACGAGCAGTACTTC,CASSLGLAGGTYEQYF,TRBV5-8,TRBD2,TRBJ2-7
TGTGCCAGCAGTCCCGAGTGGGGGCTAGCCAAAAACATTCAGTACTTC,CASSPEWGLAKNIQYF,TRBV6-4,-,TRBJ2-4
TGCAGCGTCGTCGAGACAGGGGATGTTTGGGGCTACACCTTC,CSVVETGDVWGYTF,TRBV29-1,TRBD1,TRBJ1-2
TGTGCCAGCACCTACGGGACAGGGCAAGAGACCCAGTACTTC,CASTYGTGQETQYF,TRBV2,TRBD1,TRBJ2-5
TGTGCCAGCAGTTTCGCGCAGGAGAACACCGGGGAGCTGTTTTTT,CASSFAQENTGELFF,TRBV27,-,TRBJ2-2
TGTGCCAGCAGAGCTTCCGGACAGGGTGGCGCGGAAAAACTGTTTTTT,CASRASGQGGAEKLFF,TRBV27,TRBD1,TRBJ1-4
TGTGCCTGGAGTCCACAGGGAACTAACTATGGCTACACCTTC,CAWSPQGTNYGYTF,TRBV30,-,TRBJ1-2
TGTGCCAGCAGTGCCCGAGGCGGGGGAGAAACCCCAGCAGATACGCAGTATTTT,CASSARGGGETPADTQYF,TRBV6-1,TRBD2,TRBJ2-3
TGTGCTAGTGGTTTGGTATGGCGGCAGGGGGCCGGCGGCACTGAAGCTTTCTTT,CASGLVWRQGAGGTEAFF,TRBV12-5,TRBD1,TRBJ1-1
TGTGCCAGCAGCCCGCGCCGGACTAGCACAGATACGCAGTATTTT,CASSPRRTSTDTQYF,TRBV13,-,TRBJ2-3
TGTGCCTGGACCCCACAGGGTTCTAACTATGGCTACACCTTC,CAWTPQGSNYGYTF,TRBV30,-,TRBJ1-2
TGTGCCAGCAGCCGAGGGATCGAGCAGTACTTC,CASSRGIEQYF,TRBV7-9,-,TRBJ2-7